This TCR beta chain was profiled in a study of T cells after yellow fever vaccination. This clonotype has a handful of counts. Its antigen is still unknown. This CDR3 is built from 13 residues. The germline V and J ends were trimmed by 5 bases and 4 bases, with 12 bases remaining between them. From germline, CDR1 is GTSNPN and CDR2 SVGIG (reference sequence). General observations from the study: One caveat is that FACS-sorted repertoires could contain abundant clonotypes contaminating from the bulk population. When the response was secondary, it was weaker but reached its peak faster, day 5 versus 15.

TCR cDNA, made by 5'RACE template switching, carried an added universal primer site and UMIs. TCRdb re-derived calls from the 5' RACE reads in MiXCR, one entry per CDR3 protein. The data hold about 150,000 distinct CDR3 sequences, with about 6.2% observed a single time. The specimen was CD4+ T cells sorted from PBMCs, collected on the day of the first yellow fever vaccination. This TCR came from a man between 18 and 35 years old who received the YFV17D yellow fever vaccine. This rearrangement joins TRBV30 to TRBJ1-5; a weak D match, TRBD1 (6 bases). The CDR3 DNA reads as TGTGCCTGGGAGCCTGGGACAAATCAGCCCCAGCATTTT. It specifies CAWEPGTNQPQHF.